This record covers a single TCR beta chain. What it recognizes is unknown. The sample belongs to a study of T cell responses to AZD1222 COVID-19 vaccine. Study overall: Whether given at about 4 or about 12 weeks, second doses were pooled. Study-level findings and limits: Close to half of spike-specific TCRs reportedly recognize unmutated variant regions.

CDR1 LGHNA and CDR2 YNFKEQ come from the germline V gene. CDR3 size: 17 residues. V lost 0 bases to trimming and J lost 4 bases, with 16 bases between them. Profiling relied on immunoSEQ multiplex PCR, and the TCRdb table lists in-frame clones only, not all of them. This repertoire shows around 160,000 clones, roughly 88% found once; its top ten account for over 13%. The sample consisted of peripheral blood, taken on day 0 of AZD1222 vaccination. The rearrangement uses TRBV4-2 and TRBJ1-3; maybe TRBD1 (6 bases). The receptor was isolated from an adult in good health. CDR3 in amino acids: CASSQDRGRGRGNTIYF. CDR3 nucleotide sequence: TGTGCCAGCAGCCAAGATAGGGGCAGGGGTCGCGGAAACACCATATATTTT.